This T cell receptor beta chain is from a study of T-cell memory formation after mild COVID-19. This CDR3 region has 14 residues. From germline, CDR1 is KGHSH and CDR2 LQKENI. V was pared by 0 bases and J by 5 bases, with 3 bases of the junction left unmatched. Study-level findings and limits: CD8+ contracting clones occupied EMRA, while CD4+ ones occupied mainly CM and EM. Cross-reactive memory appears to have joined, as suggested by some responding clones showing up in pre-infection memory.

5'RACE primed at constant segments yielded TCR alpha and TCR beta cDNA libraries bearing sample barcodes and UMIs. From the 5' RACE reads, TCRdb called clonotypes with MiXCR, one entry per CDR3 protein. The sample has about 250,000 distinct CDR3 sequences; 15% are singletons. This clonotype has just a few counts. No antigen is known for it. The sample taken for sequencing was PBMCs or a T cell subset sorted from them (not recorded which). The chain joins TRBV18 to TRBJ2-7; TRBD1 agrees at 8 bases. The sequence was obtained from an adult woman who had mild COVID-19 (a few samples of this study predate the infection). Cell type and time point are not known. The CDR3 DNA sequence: TGTGCCAGCTCACCACCGACAGGGGTCGACGAGCAGTACTTC. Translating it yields CASSPPTGVDEQYF.